The TCR beta chain described here comes from a study of OX40 agonist ivuxolimab in advanced cancers. As for the study in general: Participants averaged 60 years of age (range about 23 to 80) and were 75% to 90% male. Study-wide results and limits: Specificity for antigen went undetermined in the expanded peripheral T cells. CD4+ and CD8+ blood T cells expanded clonally by week 6 at 0.1 to 3.0 mg/kg. CD8+ T cells averaged more expanded clones than CD4+.

Points on this clone: Its antigen remains unknown.

The table came from immunoSEQ multiplex PCR; TCRdb's copy has only in-frame clones and leaves some out. The sample gives 53,000 or so clones, 75% to 90% of which show up once; about 0.41% is in the top ten. The germline V gene encodes CDR1 MNHNY and CDR2 SVGAGI (reference sequence). The length of the CDR3 is 13 residues. V shed 3 bases and J shed 5 bases, with 8 bases lying between them. The receptor was isolated from an adult with an advanced solid tumor such as melanoma, head and neck, liver or kidney cancer. The sample in question was CD4+ or CD8+ T cells sorted from blood, obtained in a trial of the OX40 agonist ivuxolimab. V is TRBV6-6 and J is TRBJ1-5; no clear D gene. Here the CDR3 DNA reads TGTGCCAGCAGTTATAATGGGGATCAGCCCCAGCATTTT. It encodes CASSYNGDQPQHF.